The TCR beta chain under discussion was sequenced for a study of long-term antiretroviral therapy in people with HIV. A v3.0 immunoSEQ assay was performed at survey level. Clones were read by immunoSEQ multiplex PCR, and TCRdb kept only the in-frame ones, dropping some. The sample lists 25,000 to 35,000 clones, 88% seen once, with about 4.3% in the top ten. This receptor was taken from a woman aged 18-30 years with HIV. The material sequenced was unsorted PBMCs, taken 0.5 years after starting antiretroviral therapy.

In DNA, the CDR3 is TGTGCCAGCAGATCCGGACAGCCGAGCTCTGGAAACACCATATATTTT. It encodes CASRSGQPSSGNTIYF. This sequence joins TRBV27 and TRBJ1-3, with D perhaps matching TRBD1 (6 bases). Germline CDR1 and CDR2: MNHEY and SMNVEV (reference sequence). The V end lost 6 bases, the J end lost 0 bases, and 15 bases lay between the germline ends. This CDR3 is built from 16 residues.